Listed here is a single T cell receptor beta chain. What antigen it recognizes has not been identified. No much larger clonotype is one base removed from it; base qualities were not supplied. The CDR3 regions of human TCRbeta chains were analyzed by immunosequencing. In the authors' own workflow: TCRs in the repertoires were matched against a reference library of SARS-CoV-2-specific TCRs that had been generated with the MIRA antigen-specificity platform. Breadth meant the fraction of unique TCRs that were SARS-CoV-2-associated, whereas depth meant the fraction of total T cells that were SARS-CoV-2-associated. Each spike-specific TCR was assigned to its reactive spike region and to a CD4 or CD8 class using the MIRA data. Log10-transformed breadth and depth values were compared by one-way ANOVA with Sidak's multiple comparisons tests. This is the immuneACCESS table as TCRdb keeps it, with only in-frame sequences that have V and J called. A part of the clones is gone; compared with another copy, unresolved V genes explain less than half, and the rest is unexplained. V, J and clone size were drawn from that table, and D and trimming were deduced from the DNA. For this sample the table gives around 130,000 clones, of which 89% were detected only once. The ten largest clones add up to around 4.7% of the sample.

Interpreted using the paper, the time point label stands for: baseline before first vaccination. Vaccinee samples were obtained from the UK trials COV001 and COV002, which included a single-blind randomized controlled phase 2/3 trial of AZD1222 (ChAdOx1 nCoV-19) in healthy adults. For TCRbeta chain sequencing, PBMC samples were collected from trial participants at day 0 and at day 28 after the second dose. Counted from cysteine to phenylalanine, this CDR3 has 16 amino acids. The read is trimmed to its CDR3 DNA, 48 bases read in frame from base 1. V is cut back by 2 bases and J by 0 bases, with 7 bases in the junction unmatched. The germline V gene specifies SGHDN as CDR1 and FVKESK as CDR2. The sample originates from a study of T cell responses to AZD1222 COVID-19 vaccine listed by TCRdb under 2021. Notes on the research overall: Because spike-specific TCR depth and breadth did not differ between the two schedules, AZD1222 recipients who got a second dose at roughly 4 weeks were pooled with those who got a second dose at roughly 12 weeks. A total of under 250 trial participants underwent TCR sequencing, of whom roughly 210 had received two doses of AZD1222 and roughly 26 had received two doses of the MenACWY control vaccine. Trial participants were enrolled by age into subgroups of 18-55, 56-69 and 70-plus years, and about 150, 27 and 61 TCR-sequenced participants, respectively, were included in these subgroups.

Overall study results and their limits: Most participants were white British and females outnumbered males, and the authors suggested that clonal diversity may have been underestimated. After two AZD1222 doses, spike-specific TCR breadth and depth were significantly higher than at day 0 and than in MenACWY recipients. Because no samples from the day 14 peak response were available, repertoires could be characterized only after the peak T cell response. The whole spike protein was spanned by vaccine-associated CD4 TCRs, and dominant responses were seen in regions 160-218 and 743-854. Nearly half of unique spike-specific TCRs reportedly recognized epitopes outside regions mutated in the B.1.351 and B.1.1.7 variants. The 56-69-year group was small, and its depth increase did not reach significance, likely because of low power. Conclusions about previously exposed vaccinees are limited because only 6 or 7 AZD1222 recipients were SARS-CoV-2 seropositive at baseline.

The specimen was peripheral blood, collected on day 0 of AZD1222 vaccination. This sequence uses TRBV14 and TRBJ2-7, with 7 bases in between that match TRBD2. This TCR was recovered from an adult in good health. The nucleotide sequence is given as TGTGCCAGCAGCCAACTATACGGGAGGATCTCCTACGAGCAGTACTTC. It translates to CASSQLYGRISYEQYF.